In its sample, the clone carrying this TCR beta chain was seen many times. As yet, its antigen is unknown. The TCR beta CDR3 regions underwent amplification using RNA transcripts as the source. A set of HTBI primers served as the primers for a first-round RT-PCR of the TCR CDR3. TCRdb re-called the multiplex PCR reads with MiXCR, one entry per CDR3 protein. The data show hundreds of thousands of distinct CDR3 sequences, with approximately 16% seen just once and 15% to 20% held by the top ten. Pregnant or lactating patients were excluded, as were those with uncontrolled infection or other autoimmune disease. The diagnoses drew upon clinical symptoms, serum thyroxine and TRAb, thyroid ultrasound and orbital computed tomography. The data belong to a study of T cells in Graves' hyperthyroidism and ophthalmopathy. V was clipped by 0 bases and J by 7 bases, with 9 bases between them. The CDR3 has 13 amino acids. Germline V gene sequence: CDR1 SEHNR, CDR2 FQNEAQ (reference sequence).

Study-wide points: Ophthalmopathy was distinguished from stable hyperthyroidism by 13 V-J signatures. Most clonotypes expanded in thyroid above 0.001 were likewise present in blood.

This clonotype was obtained from a woman between 18 and 29 years old with Graves' hyperthyroidism. What was sequenced was blood. The chain recombines TRBV7-9 with TRBJ2-5; no reliable D call. CDR3 DNA sequence: TGTGCCAGCAGCTTAGCGGTGGCGAGGACCCAGTACTTC. Translating gives CASSLAVARTQYF.